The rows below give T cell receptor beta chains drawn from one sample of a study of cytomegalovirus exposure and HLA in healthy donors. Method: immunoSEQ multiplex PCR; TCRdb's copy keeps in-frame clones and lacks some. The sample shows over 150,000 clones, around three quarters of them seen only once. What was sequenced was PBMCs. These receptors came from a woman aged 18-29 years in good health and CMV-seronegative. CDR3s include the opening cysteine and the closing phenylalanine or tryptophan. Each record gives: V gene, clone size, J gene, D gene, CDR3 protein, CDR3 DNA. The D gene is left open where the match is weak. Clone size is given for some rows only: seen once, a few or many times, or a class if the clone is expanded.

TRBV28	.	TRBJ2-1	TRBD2	CASSLISAGGPEFF	TGTGCCAGCAGTTTAATCTCAGCGGGGGGGCCCGAGTTCTTC
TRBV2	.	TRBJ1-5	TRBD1	CASSDRTGYSNQPQHF	TGTGCCAGCAGTGATCGGACAGGTTATAGCAATCAGCCCCAGCATTTT
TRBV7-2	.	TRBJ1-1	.	CASSLVRENTEAFF	TGTGCCAGCAGCTTAGTGCGGGAGAACACTGAAGCTTTCTTT
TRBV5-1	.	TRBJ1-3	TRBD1	CASTDRGLGNTIYF	TGCGCCAGCACCGACAGGGGCCTAGGAAACACCATATATTTT
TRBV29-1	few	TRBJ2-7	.	CSVEVQGRREQYF	TGCAGCGTTGAGGTGCAGGGCAGACGCGAGCAGTACTTC
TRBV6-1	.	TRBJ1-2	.	CASSAGTINYGYTF	TGTGCCAGCAGTGCCGGGACAATAAACTATGGCTACACCTTC
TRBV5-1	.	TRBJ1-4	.	CASSPVVGEKLFF	TGCGCCAGCAGCCCCGTTGTCGGGGAAAAACTGTTTTTT
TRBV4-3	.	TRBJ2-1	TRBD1	CASSPTGTGNEQFF	TGCGCCAGCAGCCCCACCGGGACAGGGAATGAGCAGTTCTTC
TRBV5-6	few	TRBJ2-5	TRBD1	CASSLKTGGEETQYF	TGTGCCAGCAGCTTGAAGACAGGGGGCGAAGAGACCCAGTACTTC
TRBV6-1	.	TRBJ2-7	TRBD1	CASNDRGLGYEQYF	TGTGCCAGCAACGACAGGGGGCTAGGTTACGAGCAGTACTTC
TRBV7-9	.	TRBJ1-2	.	CASSSEVLYGYTF	TGTGCCAGCAGCTCCGAGGTCCTCTATGGCTACACCTTC
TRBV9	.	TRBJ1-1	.	CASSVGDTGSTEAFF	TGTGCCAGCAGCGTAGGGGACACAGGGAGCACTGAAGCTTTCTTT
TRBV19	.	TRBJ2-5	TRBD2	CASSLSGGSAETQYF	TGTGCCAGTAGTCTTAGCGGGGGGTCAGCGGAGACCCAGTACTTC
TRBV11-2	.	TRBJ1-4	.	CASSPAGGATNEKLFF	TGTGCCAGCAGCCCCGCGGGGGGGGCAACTAATGAAAAACTGTTTTTT
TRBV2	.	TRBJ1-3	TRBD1	CASSVRDREYSGNTIYF	TGTGCCAGCAGTGTTCGGGACAGGGAGTACTCTGGAAACACCATATATTTT
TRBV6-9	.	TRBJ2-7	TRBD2	CASSYGGESGYEQYF	TGTGCCAGCAGTTATGGGGGGGAGAGCGGGTACGAGCAGTACTTC
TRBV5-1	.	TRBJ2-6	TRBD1	CASSLQTGGNVLTF	TGCGCCAGCAGCCTCCAGACAGGGGGCAACGTCCTGACTTTC
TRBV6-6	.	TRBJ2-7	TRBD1	CASSSGTADEEQYF	TGTGCCAGCAGTTCCGGGACAGCCGACGAGGAGCAGTACTTC
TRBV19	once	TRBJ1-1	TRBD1	CASEGANTEAFF	TGTGCCAGTGAGGGGGCGAACACTGAAGCTTTCTTT
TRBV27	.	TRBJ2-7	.	CASSLSRVGYEQYF	TGTGCCAGCAGTTTGTCCCGAGTCGGCTACGAGCAGTACTTC
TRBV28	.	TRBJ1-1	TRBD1	CASSQTGTTEAFF	TGTGCCAGCAGTCAGACAGGGACCACTGAAGCTTTCTTT
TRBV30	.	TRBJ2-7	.	CAWSKPSLGYEQYF	TGTGCCTGGAGTAAACCTTCGCTCGGCTACGAGCAGTACTTC
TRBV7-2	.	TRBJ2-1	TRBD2	CASRTTSGSYNEQFF	TGTGCCAGCAGGACGACTAGCGGCTCCTACAATGAGCAGTTCTTC
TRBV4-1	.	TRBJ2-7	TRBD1	CASSLSGTGIYEQYF	TGCGCCAGCAGCCTTTCCGGGACAGGGATCTACGAGCAGTACTTC
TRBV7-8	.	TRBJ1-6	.	CASSPRRGNSPLHF	TGTGCCAGCAGCCCTCGTCGGGGTAATTCACCCCTCCACTTT
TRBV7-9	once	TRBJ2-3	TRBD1	CASSFGQENSDTQYF	TGTGCCAGCAGCTTTGGACAGGAGAACTCAGATACGCAGTATTTT
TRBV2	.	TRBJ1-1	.	CASRDPRQGRLGEAFF	TGTGCCAGCAGGGACCCCCGGCAGGGAAGATTGGGTGAAGCTTTCTTT
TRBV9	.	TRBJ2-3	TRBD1	CASSDRGGTDTQYF	TGTGCCAGCAGCGACAGGGGGGGCACAGATACGCAGTATTTT
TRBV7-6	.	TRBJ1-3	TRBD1	CASSSDRDGNTIYF	TGTGCCAGCAGCTCCGACAGGGATGGAAACACCATATATTTT
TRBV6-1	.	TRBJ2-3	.	CASSGWRIDGTDTQYF	TGTGCCAGCAGTGGGTGGAGAATAGATGGAACAGATACGCAGTATTTT
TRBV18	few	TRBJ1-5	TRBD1	CASSPETGPSQPQHF	TGTGCCAGCTCACCCGAGACAGGGCCGTCTCAGCCCCAGCATTTT
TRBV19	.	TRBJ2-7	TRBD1	CASSIVEGGLYEQYF	TGTGCCAGTAGTATAGTTGAAGGGGGCCTTTACGAGCAGTACTTC